The 27 T cell receptor beta chains in this list originate from one sample, sequenced in a study of radiation and T cells in renal cell carcinoma. TCRdb's table, derived via immunoSEQ multiplex PCR, lists solely in-frame clones and lacks some. The data contain some 130,000 clones, 80% to 90% of them seen just once; the ten biggest clones take up around 1.8%. The time point was: blood 2 weeks post-SBRT. Specified treatment: 15 Gy SBRT to primary tumor, nephrectomy 4 weeks later. The source material was blood, sampled from a patient whose treatment included radiotherapy and nephrectomy. Receptor source: a woman between 55 and 75 years old with renal cell carcinoma.

The sample holds one count of this clone. The chain is built from TRBV6-1 and TRBJ1-2, with D perhaps matching TRBD1 (6 bases). V dropped 2 bases and J dropped 8 bases, with 15 bases sitting between them. Looked up from germline, CDR1 is MNHNS and CDR2 is SASEGT. This CDR3 has 14 residues. CDR3 residues: CASSELRGSGGYTF. DNA for the CDR3: TGTGCCAGCAGTGAACTCAGGGGAAGCGGCGGCTACACCTTC.

The chain uses TRBV6-5 and TRBJ1-2; a weak D match, TRBD1 (6 bases). Trimming removed 6 bases from V and 8 bases from J, with 16 bases in between. Germline V gives CDR1 MNHEY, CDR2 SVGAGI. The CDR3 has 13 amino acids. CDR3 bases: TGTGCCAGCAGCCCCGGGGGGCGAGGCGGCTACACCTTC. Translating it yields CASSPGGRGGYTF.

The V gene is TRBV5-1, the J gene TRBJ2-1; 9 bases align to TRBD1. The CDR3 extends over 16 amino acids. The J segment lost 2 bases and the V segment lost 3 bases, leaving 6 bases of the junction unmatched. Germline CDR1 and CDR2: SGHRS and YFSETQ. CDR3 sequence reads: CASSSDRGLPYNEQFF. The CDR3 DNA sequence: TGCGCCAGCAGCTCGGACAGGGGCCTCCCCTACAATGAGCAGTTCTTC.

DNA of the CDR3: TGTGCCAGCAGCTTAGGGACCGTGTCCTACGAGCAGTACTTC. Protein: CASSLGTVSYEQYF. V usage is TRBV7-3 and J usage is TRBJ2-7; D could derive from TRBD1 or TRBD2 (5 bases each). The CDR3 runs to 14 residues. V lost 2 bases and J lost 1, with 9 bases in between. Germline-derived CDR1 and CDR2 are SGHTA and FQGTGA.

This chain links TRBV2 with TRBJ2-7; no clear D gene. CDR1 is SNHLY and CDR2 is FYNNEI in the germline V gene. The CDR3 sequence is 13 residues long. With 8 bases removed from V and 3 bases from J, the gap between germline ends came to 14 bases. The CDR3 DNA is TGTGCCAGCCGATCAGCTAATGACTACGAGCAGTACTTC. It specifies CASRSANDYEQYF.

The rearrangement joins TRBV6-1 to TRBJ1-3, with D possibly matching TRBD1 (6 bases). CDR1 and CDR2 (germline): MNHNS, SASEGT. This CDR3 is built from 18 residues. Trimming pared 1 base from V and 0 bases from J, leaving 16 bases between. Written as DNA, the CDR3 is TGTGCCAGCAGTGAAGGGCTGGGGGGCTCCCACTCTGGAAACACCATATATTTT. This gives the protein CASSEGLGGSHSGNTIYF.

The V call is TRBV5-5, the J call TRBJ2-7, with D unresolved. The CDR3 totals 14 residues. Germline CDR1 SGHKS, CDR2 YYEKEE (reference sequence). Trimming took off 0 bases at V and 1 base at J, with 8 bases between the two ends. The CDR3 here is CASSLGGSSYEQYF. The CDR3 nucleotides are TGTGCCAGCAGCTTGGGTGGGTCGTCCTACGAGCAGTACTTC.

This chain joins TRBV5-4 and TRBJ2-1, with D perhaps TRBD1 (5 bases). V was shortened by 4 bases and J by 6 bases, with 11 bases between the two germline ends. Looked up from germline, CDR1 is SGHNT and CDR2 is YYREEE (reference sequence). This CDR3 has 13 amino acids. CDR3 sequence reads: CASSSDSFNEQFF. CDR3 DNA sequence: TGTGCCAGCAGCAGCGACAGTTTCAATGAGCAGTTCTTC.

V usage is TRBV25-1 and J usage is TRBJ1-2, with D unresolved. CDR1 MGHDK and CDR2 SYGVNS come from the germline V gene. This CDR3 comprises 16 residues. V lost 4 bases and J lost 5, with 20 bases in between. The DNA of the CDR3 is TGTGCCAGCAGTGGAGTTCGGCAGGAAGGAGGGTATGGCTACACCTTC. It encodes CASSGVRQEGGYGYTF.

The chain links TRBV4-3 to TRBJ2-5; D is perhaps TRBD1 (6 bases). The CDR3 extends over 15 amino acids. V lost 3 bases, J lost 5 bases, and 16 bases lay in between. CDR1 and CDR2 from the germline V gene are LGHNA and YSLEER. The CDR3 nucleotides read TGCGCCAGCAGCCATGGAACAGGGAAGAGTGAGACCCAGTACTTC. Translation gives CASSHGTGKSETQYF.

This rearrangement joins TRBV19 to TRBJ2-2; D call uncertain. Germline assignment: CDR1 LNHDA and CDR2 SQIVND (reference sequence). The CDR3 length is 14 residues. V dropped 1 base and J dropped 0 bases, with 3 bases sitting between them. The CDR3 is CASSIAANTGELFF. CDR3 coding DNA: TGTGCCAGTAGTATAGCGGCGAACACCGGGGAGCTGTTTTTT.

A single count supports this clone. The chain recombines TRBV15 with TRBJ2-3; D is unclear. Trimming pared 0 bases from V and 6 bases from J, leaving 7 bases between. Per germline, CDR1 LNHNV and CDR2 YYDKDF (reference sequence). The CDR3 has 13 amino acids. The CDR3, as DNA: TGTGCCACCAGCAGAGATAGGATGGATACGCAGTATTTT. Encoded protein: CATSRDRMDTQYF.

The gene calls are TRBV6-5 and TRBJ2-7, with no clear D. Per the germline V gene, CDR1 is MNHEY and CDR2 is SVGAGI. The CDR3 consists of 13 residues. V was trimmed by 6 bases and J by 2 bases, leaving 11 bases between them. For the CDR3, the DNA is TGTGCCAGCAGCAGACCCTTGGCCTACGAGCAGTACTTC. Protein: CASSRPLAYEQYF.

The rearrangement joins TRBV25-1 to TRBJ1-4; 9 bases are a match to TRBD1. CDR1 and CDR2 from the germline V gene are MGHDK and SYGVNS. V lost 8 bases, J lost 8 bases, and 15 bases stayed unmatched. The CDR3 loop spans 16 amino acids. CDR3 bases: TGTGCCAGCGGATCAAATCGCGACAGGGGGTGGGAAAAACTGTTTTTT. This sequence encodes CASGSNRDRGWEKLFF.

This clone was counted a single time. The V call is TRBV18, the J call TRBJ1-2; D remains ambiguous. CDR1 and CDR2 from the germline V gene are KGHSH and LQKENI. CDR3 length: 15 residues. Trimming pared 3 bases from V and 4 bases from J, leaving 15 bases between. The CDR3 sequence: CASSPLAGEVYGYTF. CDR3 sequence (DNA): TGTGCCAGCTCACCGTTGGCTGGGGAAGTCTATGGCTACACCTTC.

This chain links TRBV7-9 with TRBJ2-7, with D unresolved. V was clipped by 5 bases and J by 1 base, with 12 bases between them. Germline CDR1 SEHNR, CDR2 FQNEAQ (reference sequence). The CDR3 contains 14 residues. The CDR3 region has the DNA TGTGCCAGCAGCGACCCGTGGCTTTCCTACGAGCAGTACTTC. Translated: CASSDPWLSYEQYF.

This chain joins TRBV7-2 and TRBJ2-5; the D is unclear. Germline CDR1 reads SGHTA; CDR2 reads FQGNSA. The CDR3 has 14 residues. V lost 0 bases to trimming and J lost 0 bases, with 5 bases between them. CDR3 sequence: CASSLAKDQETQYF. CDR3 nucleotide sequence: TGTGCCAGCAGCTTAGCGAAGGACCAAGAGACCCAGTACTTC.

V gene TRBV11-3 combines with J gene TRBJ2-1; the D gene could be TRBD1 or TRBD2 (6 bases each). This CDR3 has 15 amino acids. Per germline, CDR1 SGHNT and CDR2 YENEEA. V was cut by 4 bases and J by 10 bases, with 20 bases left in between. CDR3 coding DNA: TGTGCCAGCAGCTCCCGGGGGCTAGCAACGGGCGAGCAGTTCTTC. Amino acids: CASSSRGLATGEQFF.

In DNA form, the CDR3 reads TGTGCCAGCAGCCAAGTTCAGGGAAATAATTCACCCCTCCACTTT. It encodes CASSQVQGNNSPLHF. The genes are TRBV14 and TRBJ1-6, with D possibly TRBD1 on 5 matching bases. V gave up 1 base and J gave up 5 bases, with 9 bases separating them. The CDR3 is made up of 15 amino acids. Germline CDR1 SGHDN, CDR2 FVKESK.

Only a few counts were recorded for this clone. This rearrangement joins TRBV11-1 to TRBJ1-6; a possible D gene is TRBD1 (6 bases). Trimming took off 3 bases at V and 8 bases at J, with 14 bases between the two ends. This CDR3 is built from 15 residues. Germline lookup yields CDR1 SGHAT and CDR2 FQDESV (reference sequence). The CDR3 reads CASSFRGGADSPLHF. CDR3 sequence (DNA): TGTGCCAGCAGCTTTAGGGGGGGCGCAGATTCACCCCTCCACTTT.

The V and J genes are TRBV6-5 and TRBJ2-2; D unclear. Trimming shortened V by 2 bases and J by 6 bases, and 7 bases separated the two germline ends. Germline V gene data show CDR1 as MNHEY and CDR2 as SVGAGI. This CDR3 is built from 13 residues. In DNA form, the CDR3 reads TGTGCCAGCAGTTACATGTGGGCCGGGGAGCTGTTTTTT. Protein sequence: CASSYMWAGELFF.

This chain joins TRBV7-2 and TRBJ2-7; D is uncertain. Germline V gene lookup returns CDR1 SGHTA and CDR2 FQGNSA. CDR3 length equals 14 residues. V was cut by 3 bases and J by 0 bases, with 9 bases left in between. CDR3 DNA sequence: TGTGCCAGCAGCTTGGAAGCCAGCTCCTACGAGCAGTACTTC. It codes for CASSLEASSYEQYF.

This clone was recorded only once. The J gene is TRBJ2-2, the V gene TRBV6-1, with D tentatively TRBD2 (7 bases). With 2 bases removed from V and 7 bases from J, the gap between germline ends came to 20 bases. The CDR3 loop spans 17 amino acids. Germline V CDR1 and CDR2: MNHNS, SASEGT. The CDR3 DNA is TGTGCCAGCAGTGAATTTGGCGGGGGCCCTGGGGACGGGGAGCTGTTTTTT. Encoded protein: CASSEFGGGPGDGELFF.

The chain links TRBV27 to TRBJ1-5; D not resolved. Germline CDR1 is MNHEY and CDR2 is SMNVEV (reference sequence). This CDR3 has 14 amino acids. Trimming cost V 2 bases and J 0 bases, with 5 bases left between them. CDR3 nucleotide sequence: TGTGCCAGCAGTTTACGGCGTAGCAATCAGCCCCAGCATTTT. Amino acid sequence: CASSLRRSNQPQHF.

The chain has TRBV5-1 and TRBJ2-3, with 11 nucleotides matching TRBD2. Per the germline V gene, CDR1 is SGHRS and CDR2 is YFSETQ. J was trimmed by 3 bases and V by 4 bases; bases with no gene match: 7. The CDR3 is 16 amino acids. Written as DNA, the CDR3 is TGCGCCAGCAGCCCCCGGACTAGCGGGTGGACAGATACGCAGTATTTT. Its translation: CASSPRTSGWTDTQYF.

The chain is built from TRBV18 and TRBJ2-2; no clear D gene. Germline CDR1 KGHSH, CDR2 LQKENI. CDR3 length equals 15 residues. V shed 8 bases and J shed 1 base, with 14 bases lying between them. CDR3 sequence: CASPPRSLNTGELFF. As DNA, the CDR3 is TGTGCCAGCCCTCCCAGGTCCTTGAACACCGGGGAGCTGTTTTTT.

This clone showed up just a few times. The J gene is TRBJ2-3, the V gene TRBV29-1, with 7 bases identical to TRBD1. Germline CDR1 SQVTM, CDR2 ANQGSEA. The CDR3 is 13 amino acids. With 7 bases clipped from V and 2 bases from J, the junction kept 6 bases outside the gene matches. The CDR3 loop is CSGGQTDTDTQYF. As DNA, the CDR3 is TGCAGCGGGGGACAGACAGACACAGATACGCAGTATTTT.